The 29 T cell receptor beta chains in this list originate from one sample, sequenced in a study of T cells in Graves' hyperthyroidism and ophthalmopathy. What was amplified from RNA transcripts were TCR beta CDR3 regions. With the HTBI primer set, the TCR CDR3 went through a first round of RT-PCR. From the multiplex PCR reads, TCRdb called clonotypes with MiXCR, one entry per CDR3 protein. The repertoire includes about half a million distinct CDR3 sequences, about 20% of them detected once, and roughly 50% sits in the top ten. Sequencing input: blood. These receptor sequences come from a man in his forties or fifties with Graves' ophthalmopathy.

A word on this clonotype: Being one base from a much bigger clone, this may be a read error. V is TRBV28 and J is TRBJ2-1; 7 nucleotides align to TRBD2. The CDR3 consists of 16 residues. Germline V gene data show CDR1 as MDHEN and CDR2 as SYDVKM. The CDR3 protein is CASSLGGEGSYDEQFF. The CDR3 DNA is TGTGCCAGCAGTTTAGGGGGGGAAGGATCCTACGATGAGCAGTTCTTC.

This clonotype was counted at least ten times. The chain employs TRBV2 and TRBJ1-4, with TRBD1 identical over 7 bases. The CDR3 runs 13 residues. CDR1 and CDR2 (germline): SNHLY, FYNNEI. V lost 8 bases to trimming and J lost 5 bases; unmatched junction nucleotides: 5. The CDR3 region has the DNA TGTGCCAGCCAATGGGACAGAAATGAAAAACTGTTTTTT. This encodes CASQWDRNEKLFF.

This clonotype has more than one count but fewer than ten. The rearrangement links TRBV30 to TRBJ1-5; 9 positions agree with TRBD1. Unmatched junction bases numbered 2, after V lost 3 bases and J lost 5 bases. Germline CDR1 GTSNPN, CDR2 SVGIG (reference sequence). The length of the CDR3 is 13 residues. The CDR3 reads CAWRQGAHQPQHF. The CDR3 bases are TGTGCCTGGAGACAGGGGGCTCATCAGCCCCAGCATTTT.

This clonotype was recorded at least ten times. The genes are TRBV15 and TRBJ1-1; unclear D gene. Germline lookup yields CDR1 LNHNV and CDR2 YYDKDF (reference sequence). With 4 bases removed from V and 8 bases from J, the gap between germline ends came to 11 bases. The CDR3 length is 12 residues. CDR3 sequence: CATSKERSEAFF. Here the CDR3 DNA reads TGTGCCACCAGCAAGGAGAGATCGGAAGCTTTCTTT.

This clonotype was seen many times. The chain joins TRBV6-1 to TRBJ2-3; no clear D gene. CDR3 length equals 16 residues. Germline V gene lookup returns CDR1 MNHNS and CDR2 SASEGT. The V gene lost 5 bases and the J gene lost 0 bases, with 15 bases spanning the gap. The CDR3 reads CASSTGPGSSTDTQYF. Here the CDR3 DNA reads TGTGCCAGCAGTACTGGCCCGGGCTCTAGCACAGATACGCAGTATTTT.

This clonotype was counted only a few times. The rearrangement joins TRBV5-4 to TRBJ2-1, with TRBD2 matching 9 bases. Looked up from germline, CDR1 is SGHNT and CDR2 is YYREEE (reference sequence). Trimming at V came to 4 bases and at J to 9 bases, leaving 11 bases not matched to a gene. The CDR3 runs 15 residues. The CDR3 here is CASSPAGEREAEQFF. The CDR3 DNA reads TGTGCCAGCAGCCCGGCCGGGGAGCGGGAGGCTGAGCAGTTCTTC.

This clonotype was seen ten or more times. The chain uses TRBV27 and TRBJ2-7; D may be TRBD1 (5 bases). Trimming pared 4 bases from V and 0 bases from J, leaving 7 bases between. CDR3 length: 13 amino acids. Germline V gene lookup returns CDR1 MNHEY and CDR2 SMNVEV (reference sequence). In nucleotides, the CDR3 is TGTGCCAGCAGTTGGGGCCTCTCCTACGAGCAGTACTTC. This codes for CASSWGLSYEQYF.

The chain links TRBV20-1 to TRBJ2-1; 7 bases agree with TRBD2. The CDR3 consists of 14 residues. Germline lookup yields CDR1 DFQATT and CDR2 SNEGSKA (reference sequence). V was clipped by 5 bases and J by 4 bases; unmatched bases: 8. The CDR3 spells CSAGRLALYNEQFF. The CDR3 nucleotides read TGCAGTGCTGGAAGACTAGCATTATACAATGAGCAGTTCTTC.

This clonotype occurred a few times. A junction end diverges from the germline sequence, so it may reflect a read error. The J gene is TRBJ1-1, the V gene TRBV11-3; the D is unclear. Germline V lookup: CDR1 SGHNT, CDR2 YENEEA. CDR3 size: 12 residues. The CDR3 DNA reads TGTGCCAGCAGCCGAGACGACACTGGAGCTTTCTTT. It yields the protein CASSRDDTGAFF.

V and J are TRBV2 and TRBJ1-1, with D perhaps TRBD1 (5 bases). The CDR3 runs 12 residues. Trimming shortened V by 3 bases and J by 7 bases, and 9 bases separated the two germline ends. Germline CDR1 SNHLY, CDR2 FYNNEI. The DNA for the CDR3 is TGTGCCAGCAGTGATTTGGGGCGTGAAGCTTTCTTT. Its translation is CASSDLGREAFF. The variable domain in full, completed from reference TRBV2 and TRBJ1-1, reads EPEVTQTPSHQVTQMGQEVILRCVPISNHLYFYWYRQILGQKVEFLVSFYNNEISEKSEIFDDQFSVERPDGSNFTLKIRSTKLEDSAMYFCASSDLGREAFFGQGTRLTVV.

The V call is TRBV4-2, the J call TRBJ2-7; D is unresolved. The CDR3 length is 15 residues. Germline CDR1 reads LGHNA; CDR2 reads YNFKEQ. V was pared by 1 base and J by 3 bases, with 13 bases between. The DNA for the CDR3 is TGTGCCAGCAGCCAAGGGCAAGCCAGTTTCTACGAGCAGTACTTC. Protein product: CASSQGQASFYEQYF.

The sample holds a few counts of this clonotype. The chain has TRBV5-1 and TRBJ1-3; TRBD1 matches at 8 bases. V gave up 4 bases and J gave up 2 bases; unmatched junction bases: 5. CDR1 is SGHRS and CDR2 is YFSETQ in the germline V gene. The length of the CDR3 is 15 residues. CDR3 protein: CASSPNRGAGNTIYF. CDR3 sequence (DNA): TGCGCCAGCAGCCCTAACAGGGGGGCTGGAAACACCATATATTTT.

V is TRBV28 and J is TRBJ2-7; a possible D gene is TRBD2 (6 bases). Deletions cut 7 bases from V and 2 bases from J, with 9 bases between. Germline V gives CDR1 MDHEN, CDR2 SYDVKM. The CDR3 covers 12 residues. The CDR3 sequence: CASNPGAYEQYF. CDR3 nucleotide sequence: TGTGCCAGCAACCCGGGGGCCTACGAGCAGTACTTC. The whole variable domain, filled in from reference TRBV28 and TRBJ2-7, reads DVKVTQSSRYLVKRTGEKVFLECVQDMDHENMFWYRQDPGLGLRLIYFSYDVKMKEKGDIPEGYSVSREKKERFSLILESASTNQTSMYLCASNPGAYEQYFGPGTRLTVT.

V usage is TRBV18 and J usage is TRBJ2-2; the match to TRBD2 covers 7 bases. The V gene's germline CDR1 is KGHSH and CDR2 LQKENI. This CDR3 region has 17 residues. With V trimmed by 0 bases and J by 1 base, 5 bases remained unmatched. The CDR3 here is CASSPPGLAENTGELFF. Here the CDR3 DNA reads TGTGCCAGCTCACCACCGGGTCTAGCGGAGAACACCGGGGAGCTGTTTTTT.

The sample holds a few counts of this clonotype. V is TRBV6-2 or TRBV6-3 and J is TRBJ2-1; 12 bases map to TRBD2. The CDR3 has 20 amino acids. The V gene's germline CDR1 is MNHEY and CDR2 SVGEGT. V shed 0 bases and J 0 bases; nucleotides not matched to a gene: 9. This CDR3 reads CASSYSRASGRGVSYNEQFF. DNA of the CDR3: TGTGCCAGCAGTTACTCGAGGGCTAGCGGGAGGGGAGTCTCCTACAATGAGCAGTTCTTC.

This clonotype was detected many times. The genes are TRBV28 and TRBJ2-1; 11 nucleotides line up with TRBD2. This CDR3 has 15 amino acids. CDR1 and CDR2 from the germline V gene are MDHEN and SYDVKM. Unmatched junction bases numbered 8, after V lost 5 bases and J lost 8 bases. The CDR3 DNA is TGTGCCAGCAGTCAAATTAGCGGGAGGGCCGATGAGCAGTTCTTC. Protein: CASSQISGRADEQFF.

The V call is TRBV12-3 or TRBV12-4, the J call TRBJ1-5; no firm D call. CDR3 length: 14 amino acids. The germline V and J ends were trimmed by 4 bases and 5 bases, with 12 bases remaining between them. Here the CDR3 reads CASSSREAYQPQHF. CDR3 in DNA: TGTGCCAGCAGTTCCCGGGAGGCCTATCAGCCCCAGCATTTT.

The V call is TRBV11-2, the J call TRBJ2-1; 9 nucleotides agree with TRBD2. The V gene's germline CDR1 is SGHAT and CDR2 FQNNGV. CDR3 length: 16 amino acids. V lost 7 bases to trimming and J lost 4 bases; unmatched junction nucleotides: 11. CDR3 coding DNA: TGTGCCAGCACCCTCGCAGGCGGGGGGGGGTACAATGAGCAGTTCTTC. Translated, it gives CASTLAGGGGYNEQFF.

This clonotype has ten or more counts. The V and J genes are TRBV20-1 and TRBJ1-2, with a possible D match to TRBD1 (5 bases). There are 13 residues in the CDR3. V lost 3 bases and J 4 bases, leaving 12 bases between the germline ends. The germline CDR1 and CDR2 sequences are DFQATT and SNEGSKA (reference sequence). DNA for the CDR3: TGCAGTGCTAGTGGAGGGGAGGGCTATGGCTACACCTTC. Its translation: CSASGGEGYGYTF.

This clonotype turned up a few times. The genes are TRBV20-1 and TRBJ2-5; the match to TRBD1 covers 7 bases. Germline lookup yields CDR1 DFQATT and CDR2 SNEGSKA (reference sequence). The ends lost 6 bases at V and 0 bases at J; junction bases unmatched: 4. The CDR3 runs 13 residues. The CDR3 region is CSALGQDQETQYF. CDR3 coding DNA: TGCAGTGCCCTAGGACAGGACCAAGAGACCCAGTACTTC.

As concerns this clonotype: A much bigger clone sits one base away, suggesting this may be a read error. V usage is TRBV20-1 and J usage is TRBJ2-3; D is possibly TRBD1 or TRBD2 (5 bases each). Per the germline V gene, CDR1 is DFQATT and CDR2 is SNEGSKA (reference sequence). V lost 5 bases and J lost 2, with 17 bases in between. The CDR3 has 15 amino acids. For the CDR3, the DNA is TGCAGTGCTGGAGCCCCGGGACGGAACACAGATACGCAGTATTTT. Its protein product is CSAGAPGRNTDTQYF.

The table lists this clonotype with a few counts. The rearrangement joins TRBV20-1 to TRBJ2-5; tentatively, D is TRBD1 (6 bases). Trimming took 3 bases from V and 1 from J, leaving 9 bases between them. Per the germline V gene, CDR1 is DFQATT and CDR2 is SNEGSKA (reference sequence). This CDR3 has 13 amino acids. The CDR3 is CSASRGGQETQYF. CDR3 in DNA: TGCAGTGCTAGTCGAGGGGGCCAAGAGACCCAGTACTTC.

This clonotype was counted at least ten times. The chain carries TRBV20-1 and TRBJ2-1, with TRBD2 matching 7 bases. Germline V CDR1 and CDR2: DFQATT, SNEGSKA (reference sequence). The CDR3 covers 18 residues. V was clipped by 3 bases and J by 2 bases; unmatched bases: 16. CDR3 sequence (DNA): TGCAGTGCTAGCCCCCTGGGGGGAGGGGACTTGACCTACAATGAGCAGTTCTTC. It encodes CSASPLGGGDLTYNEQFF.

This clonotype showed up many times. The chain joins TRBV28 to TRBJ2-7; D is ambiguous. The CDR3 consists of 16 residues. CDR1 is MDHEN and CDR2 is SYDVKM in the germline V gene. V was pared by 5 bases and J by 6 bases, with 23 bases between. CDR3 sequence (DNA): TGTGCCAGCAGTCAATATGCCGTCCCCCACCTTTTCGAGCAGTACTTC. Amino acids: CASSQYAVPHLFEQYF.

This clonotype occurred many times. The genes are TRBV7-3 and TRBJ2-5; 9 nucleotides line up with TRBD1. With 2 bases clipped from V and 1 base from J, the junction kept 5 bases outside the gene matches. The CDR3 extends over 16 amino acids. CDR1 SGHTA and CDR2 FQGTGA come from the germline V gene. This CDR3 reads CASSLGGTGPQETQYF. Written as DNA, the CDR3 is TGTGCCAGCAGCTTAGGTGGGACAGGGCCCCAAGAGACCCAGTACTTC. Combining the CDR3 with reference TRBV7-3 and TRBJ2-5 gives the whole variable domain GAGVSQTPSNKVTEKGKYVELRCDPISGHTALYWYRQSLGQGPEFLIYFQGTGAADDSGLPNDRFFAVRPEGSVSTLKIQRTERGDSAVYLCASSLGGTGPQETQYFGPGTRLLVL.

This clonotype came up many times. V and J are TRBV5-1 and TRBJ1-1, with 7 bases matching TRBD1. V was pared by 3 bases and J by 5 bases, with 7 bases of the junction left unmatched. CDR3 length equals 14 residues. CDR1 is SGHRS and CDR2 is YFSETQ in the germline V gene. CDR3 in amino acids: CASSSTGARTEAFF. DNA for the CDR3: TGCGCCAGCAGCTCAACAGGGGCGAGGACTGAAGCTTTCTTT.

This clonotype was seen a few times. V is TRBV19 and J is TRBJ1-4; no reliable D call. The CDR3 runs to 15 residues. V lost 3 bases and J 4 bases, leaving 12 bases between the germline ends. Germline lookup yields CDR1 LNHDA and CDR2 SQIVND (reference sequence). CDR3 residues: CASSIKGWSNEKLFF. Here the CDR3 DNA reads TGTGCCAGTAGTATCAAGGGATGGAGTAATGAAAAACTGTTTTTT.

V gene TRBV7-8 combines with J gene TRBJ2-1, with 14 bases aligning to TRBD2. The germline V gene encodes CDR1 SGHVS and CDR2 FQNEAQ. The CDR3 totals 16 residues. The trim removed 8 bases at V and 8 bases at J, leaving 11 bases unmatched. The CDR3 DNA sequence: TGTGCCAGCCGTCCCGGGACTAGCGGGAGAGGGCATGAGCAGTTCTTC. Amino acids: CASRPGTSGRGHEQFF.

The V and J genes are TRBV20-1 and TRBJ1-1; possibly TRBD1 for D (5 bases). Germline-derived CDR1 and CDR2 are DFQATT and SNEGSKA (reference sequence). This CDR3 region has 15 residues. V gave up 6 bases and J gave up 4 bases, with 21 bases separating them. The CDR3 coding sequence is TGCAGTGCCCTACCCGGGACGGCAGGATCCACTGAAGCTTTCTTT. It codes for CSALPGTAGSTEAFF.